The 9 T cell receptor beta chains below come from one sample, sequenced in a study of molecular identifiers for immune sequencing clone quantification. MiXCR, applied by TCRdb to the PCR reads, yields one record per CDR3 protein. The table lists about 500,000 distinct CDR3 sequences, around 23% of them singletons, with over 0.6% in the top ten. The sequenced material came from naive CD8+ T cells from blood, with Jurkat cell RNA spiked in. Noted subset: FACS-sorted CD8+CD4-CCR7+CD45RA+ naive T cells. The receptors were gathered from a human donor in good health. Some libraries in this study had Jurkat cell RNA spiked in.

As concerns this clonotype: This CDR3 is missing its conserved last phenylalanine or tryptophan, likely due to a read error. The J gene is TRBJ2-3, the V gene TRBV28; D not certain. Germline CDR1 reads MDHEN; CDR2 reads SYDVKM. The CDR3 sequence is 14 residues long. With 5 bases removed from V and 4 bases from J, the gap between germline ends came to 13 bases. The CDR3 region is CASSPEYKADTQYL. CDR3 DNA: TGTGCCAGCAGTCCGGAGTACAAGGCAGATACGCAGTATCTT.

The chain combines TRBV18 with TRBJ1-2; D not resolved. Trimming left V 0 bases short and J 3 bases short, with 8 bases between. The CDR3 sequence is 14 residues long. In germline, CDR1 is KGHSH, CDR2 LQKENI. The CDR3 DNA reads TGTGCCAGCTCACCACCGGACGGATACTATGGCTACACCTTC. Its translation: CASSPPDGYYGYTF.

This clonotype has only a few counts. The genes are TRBV11-2 and TRBJ2-2; the D gene is possibly TRBD2 (6 bases). This CDR3 region has 16 residues. Germline V lookup: CDR1 SGHAT, CDR2 FQNNGV. Trimming shortened V by 5 bases and J by 7 bases, and 20 bases separated the two germline ends. This chain's CDR3 is CASSTTRDSPGGELFF. The CDR3 coding sequence is TGTGCCAGCAGCACCACCCGGGACTCGCCCGGCGGGGAGCTGTTTTTT.

Of note for this clonotype: One end of the junction is discordant with germline, which a read error may explain. This chain links TRBV9 with TRBJ2-7, with a possible D match to TRBD2 (5 bases). The CDR3 totals 14 residues. Per the germline V gene, CDR1 is SGDLS and CDR2 is YYNGEE. The CDR3 here is CASSVVGNSCEQYF. In DNA, the CDR3 is TGTGCCAGCAGCGTAGTCGGGAACTCCTGCGAGCAGTACTTC.

This clonotype turned up a few times. The chain uses TRBV20-1 and TRBJ2-3; 7 bases are shared with TRBD2. This CDR3 has 20 residues. Germline loops: CDR1 DFQATT, CDR2 SNEGSKA (reference sequence). The V segment lost 0 bases and the J segment 7 bases; nucleotides outside the gene matches: 25. The CDR3 region is CSARDHQEILANAEVYTQYF. The CDR3 DNA sequence: TGCAGTGCTAGAGATCACCAGGAGATACTAGCGAACGCCGAGGTGTATACGCAGTATTTT.

The chain links TRBV9 to TRBJ2-5; D is unclear. Germline-derived CDR1 and CDR2 are SGDLS and YYNGEE. Trimming stripped 0 bases from V and 1 base from J, with 7 bases between. The CDR3 is 14 amino acids. CDR3 loop: CASSVGASQETQYF. DNA for the CDR3: TGTGCCAGCAGCGTAGGGGCTAGCCAAGAGACCCAGTACTTC.

This clonotype was seen repeatedly, ten times or more. The genes are TRBV6-6 and TRBJ1-1, with D unclear. CDR1 and CDR2 (germline): MNHNY, SVGAGI (reference sequence). Trimming took 5 bases from V and 5 from J, leaving 9 bases between them. This CDR3 comprises 12 residues. CDR3 nucleotides: TGTGCCAGCAGTGTAGGGATGACTGAAGCTTTCTTT. This encodes CASSVGMTEAFF.

Notes on this clonotype: Since a much larger clone is just one base distant, this may be a read error. The chain employs TRBV6-2 or TRBV6-3 and TRBJ2-3; D may be TRBD1 or TRBD2 (5 bases each). In germline, CDR1 is MNHEY, CDR2 SVGEGT. The CDR3 covers 15 residues. Deletions cut 5 bases from V and 1 base from J, with 13 bases between. The CDR3 region is CASSQWGPRTDTQYF. The CDR3 region has the DNA TGTGCCAGCAGTCAATGGGGACCGCGCACAGATACGCAGTATTTT.

This clonotype was counted a few times. This sequence may be a read error, since a much larger clone differs from it by one base. The chain uses TRBV4-1 and TRBJ2-7, with D uncertain. There are 13 residues in the CDR3. In germline, CDR1 is MGHRA, CDR2 YSYEKL. The germline V and J ends were trimmed by 1 base and 7 bases, with 11 bases remaining between them. The CDR3 spells CASSQVTSREQYF. As DNA, the CDR3 is TGCGCCAGCAGCCAAGTTACCTCTAGGGAGCAGTACTTC.